The 27 T cell receptor beta chains listed next were all sequenced from one sample in a study of identical twins. TCRdb re-analysed the 5' RACE reads in MiXCR, keeping a single row per CDR3 protein. This sample has approximately 890,000 distinct CDR3 sequences; 9% to 15% occur once, and the top ten carry about 1.5%. The same data also contributed to another study, on yellow fever vaccine responses in identical twins.

Sequencing used PBMCs. Source of these receptors: a young woman in good health.

This clonotype was seen repeatedly, ten times or more. J is TRBJ2-3 and V is TRBV12-3 or TRBV12-4; maybe TRBD2 (6 bases). Trimming left V 2 bases short and J 3 bases short, with 12 bases between. The length of the CDR3 is 15 residues. The CDR3 region has the DNA TGTGCCAGCAGTTTACGGGGGTTACGAACAGATACGCAGTATTTT. It encodes CASSLRGLRTDTQYF.

The V and J genes are TRBV15 and TRBJ2-6; D is possibly TRBD2 (6 bases). This CDR3 contains 17 residues. CDR1 is LNHNV and CDR2 is YYDKDF in the germline V gene (reference sequence). V was clipped by 6 bases and J by 0 bases, with 15 bases between them. The CDR3 loop is CATRGEAGASGANVLTF. CDR3 in DNA: TGTGCCACCAGGGGGGAGGCCGGGGCCTCTGGGGCCAACGTCCTGACTTTC. Full variable domain (outside the CDR3, taken from reference TRBV15 and TRBJ2-6): DAMVIQNPRYQVTQFGKPVTLSCSQTLNHNVMYWYQQKSSQAPKLLFHYYDKDFNNEADTPDNFQSRRPNTSFCFLDIRSPGLGDTAMYLCATRGEAGASGANVLTFGAGSRLTVL.

This clonotype appeared a few times. The gene calls are TRBV10-1 and TRBJ2-1; D is undetermined. Germline values: CDR1 WNHNN, CDR2 SYGVQD (reference sequence). Trimming removed 6 bases at V and 13 bases at J, with 4 bases between. The CDR3 contains 8 residues. This chain's CDR3 is CASRDQFF. The CDR3 bases are TGCGCCAGCAGAGACCAGTTCTTC.

This clonotype has a count of ten or more. The CDR3 sequence is CATSLSSNTGELFF. The CDR3 DNA reads TGTGCCACCAGCCTCTCTAGCAACACCGGGGAGCTGTTTTTT. V is TRBV15 and J is TRBJ2-2; D might be TRBD2 (5 bases). The CDR3 is made up of 14 amino acids. Germline V CDR1 and CDR2: LNHNV, YYDKDF (reference sequence). V was shortened by 5 bases and J by 2 bases, with 9 bases between the two germline ends.

This clonotype came up a few times. This sequence joins TRBV28 and TRBJ2-7; 11 bases map to TRBD2. Looked up from germline, CDR1 is MDHEN and CDR2 is SYDVKM. V trimming: 5 bases; J trimming: 4 bases; junction bases outside the gene matches: 13. The CDR3 runs 17 residues. In DNA, the CDR3 is TGTGCCAGCAGTCCGCACCTACTAGCGGGAGTTAGGTACGAGCAGTACTTC. It translates to CASSPHLLAGVRYEQYF.

A few counts support this clonotype. The V call is TRBV11-2, the J call TRBJ1-2; 9 nucleotides align to TRBD1. This CDR3 comprises 17 residues. Germline V gene lookup returns CDR1 SGHAT and CDR2 FQNNGV. The V and J ends lost 5 bases and 0 bases, in that order; junction bases with no gene match: 10. The CDR3 reads CASSLTDRGATNYGYTF. Written as DNA, the CDR3 is TGTGCCAGCAGCCTGACGGACAGGGGAGCAACTAACTATGGCTACACCTTC.

This clonotype occurred a few times. This chain links TRBV29-1 with TRBJ2-1, with D hard to call. V was clipped by 1 base and J by 8 bases, with 12 bases between them. Germline CDR1 and CDR2: SQVTM and ANQGSEA. The CDR3 extends over 13 amino acids. In nucleotides, the CDR3 is TGCAGCGTTGAAGGTCTAGGGTCCTATGAGCAGTTCTTC. It translates to CSVEGLGSYEQFF.

This chain uses TRBV5-1 with TRBJ2-3; TRBD2 agrees at 9 bases. J was trimmed by 3 bases and V by 4 bases; bases with no gene match: 6. CDR3 length equals 15 residues. Germline assignment: CDR1 SGHRS and CDR2 YFSETQ. CDR3 DNA: TGCGCCAGCAGCCTAAGGACTAGCGAAACAGATACGCAGTATTTT. Translation: CASSLRTSETDTQYF.

This clonotype has a handful of counts. The chain joins TRBV19 to TRBJ2-3; 8 nucleotides match TRBD2. After removal of 3 bases from V and 2 bases from J, the junction contained 4 bases not matched to a gene. The CDR3 totals 15 residues. CDR1 is LNHDA and CDR2 is SQIVND in the germline V gene (reference sequence). CDR3 bases: TGTGCCAGTAGTATGGGACTAGGAACCACAGATACGCAGTATTTT. It specifies CASSMGLGTTDTQYF.

This clonotype has only a few counts. The J gene is TRBJ1-2, the V gene TRBV12-3 or TRBV12-4, with D tentatively TRBD1 (6 bases). This CDR3 has 14 amino acids. Trimming left V 3 bases short and J 7 bases short, with 15 bases between. Here the CDR3 DNA reads TGTGCCAGCAGTTTGGGGGGGCGCGTTGGTGGCTACACCTTC. It is translated as CASSLGGRVGGYTF.

The table lists this clonotype with many counts. This chain joins TRBV12-3 or TRBV12-4 and TRBJ2-3, with 8 bases that match TRBD1. CDR3 length: 14 residues. V lost 6 bases, J lost 1 base, and 3 bases stayed unmatched. CDR3 loop: CASRLTGGTDTQYF. The CDR3, as DNA: TGTGCCAGCAGGCTGACAGGGGGCACAGATACGCAGTATTTT.

This clonotype was recorded at least ten times. The gene calls are TRBV4-1 and TRBJ2-1; 11 positions agree with TRBD2. CDR1 and CDR2 (germline): MGHRA, YSYEKL. The CDR3 runs 15 residues. After removal of 4 bases from V and 4 bases from J, the junction contained 3 bases not matched to a gene. The CDR3 reads CASSLSGGVYNEQFF. The CDR3 nucleotides are TGCGCCAGCAGCCTTAGCGGGGGGGTGTACAATGAGCAGTTCTTC.

There are many counts of this clonotype. The genes are TRBV12-3 or TRBV12-4 and TRBJ2-1, with TRBD2 identical over 8 bases. With V trimmed by 6 bases and J by 9 bases, 7 bases remained unmatched. The length of the CDR3 is 13 residues. The CDR3 here is CASSPGLGGEQFF. The CDR3 DNA reads TGTGCCAGCAGCCCGGGACTAGGTGGTGAGCAGTTCTTC.

This clonotype has only a few counts. The chain combines TRBV3-1 with TRBJ2-1, with D perhaps TRBD1 or TRBD2 (5 bases each). CDR3 length: 15 residues. Germline lookup yields CDR1 LGHDT and CDR2 YNNKEL (reference sequence). V lost 1 base and J lost 7, with 14 bases in between. The CDR3, as DNA: TGTGCCAGCAGCCAAGTTGGGGGTTTCACGAATGAGCAGTTCTTC. Amino acids: CASSQVGGFTNEQFF.

The rearrangement joins TRBV20-1 to TRBJ2-7; D is ambiguous. Trimming left V 6 bases short and J 4 bases short, with 13 bases between. CDR1 is DFQATT and CDR2 is SNEGSKA in the germline V gene (reference sequence). CDR3 length: 12 amino acids. The CDR3, as DNA: TGCAGTGCGAGACGGACCTCGTACGAGCAGTACTTC. Protein product: CSARRTSYEQYF.

This clonotype has just a few counts. The rearrangement uses TRBV20-1 and TRBJ2-1; D is unclear. Germline V gene data show CDR1 as DFQATT and CDR2 as SNEGSKA (reference sequence). The V gene lost 2 bases and the J gene lost 2 bases, with 7 bases spanning the gap. This CDR3 contains 13 residues. The CDR3 protein is CSARRQAYNEQFF. As DNA, the CDR3 is TGCAGTGCTAGAAGGCAGGCCTACAATGAGCAGTTCTTC.

CDR3 in DNA: TGTGCCAGCAGTTTAGGACTTTCGGGAGGAGAGACCCAGTACTTC. It is translated as CASSLGLSGGETQYF. This chain connects TRBV6-5 to TRBJ2-5, with 7 bases that match TRBD2. From germline, CDR1 is MNHEY and CDR2 SVGAGI. V shed 4 bases and J 4 bases; nucleotides not matched to a gene: 9. The CDR3 totals 15 residues.

V gene TRBV20-1 combines with J gene TRBJ2-1; 9 bases agree with TRBD2. CDR1 and CDR2 from the germline V gene are DFQATT and SNEGSKA (reference sequence). With V trimmed by 6 bases and J by 7 bases, 16 bases remained unmatched. The CDR3 has 16 residues. CDR3 sequence (DNA): TGCAGTGCCATCCTTTATAGCGGGGGCGCTTGGAATGAGCAGTTCTTC. Protein sequence: CSAILYSGGAWNEQFF.

The chain links TRBV10-3 to TRBJ1-2; 9 bases fit TRBD1. CDR1 is ENHRY, CDR2 SYGVKD, per germline. CDR3 size: 14 residues. J lost 5 bases, V lost 3 bases, and 4 bases had no gene match. CDR3: CAISDLQGAYGYTF. Here the CDR3 DNA reads TGTGCCATCAGTGACCTACAGGGGGCGTATGGCTACACCTTC.

The chain employs TRBV29-1 and TRBJ2-1; D may be TRBD1 or TRBD2 (6 bases each). CDR1 is SQVTM, CDR2 ANQGSEA, per germline. This CDR3 is built from 12 residues. The V end lost 7 bases, the J end lost 16 bases, and 23 bases lay between the germline ends. For the CDR3, the DNA is TGCAGCGCAGACCCTCCCGGGGGCTCCGGATTCTTC. Encoded protein: CSADPPGGSGFF.

J is TRBJ2-1 and V is TRBV5-5; D unclear. The germline V gene encodes CDR1 SGHKS and CDR2 YYEKEE (reference sequence). The CDR3 has 12 amino acids. Trimming took 0 bases from V and 9 from J, leaving 7 bases between them. CDR3 nucleotide sequence: TGTGCCAGCAGCTTGGAGCGCACTGAGCAGTTCTTC. Translated: CASSLERTEQFF.

The J gene is TRBJ2-1, the V gene TRBV4-1, with 8 bases identical to TRBD2. The CDR3 runs 17 residues. With V trimmed by 2 bases and J by 4 bases, 10 bases remained unmatched. Germline lookup yields CDR1 MGHRA and CDR2 YSYEKL. CDR3 DNA: TGCGCCAGCAGCCAATTTGGTGGCGGGAGGCCTTACAATGAGCAGTTCTTC. Residues: CASSQFGGGRPYNEQFF.

J is TRBJ1-1 and V is TRBV6-4, with D unresolved. V was pared by 5 bases and J by 0 bases, with 7 bases between. From germline, CDR1 is MRHNA and CDR2 SNTAGT. The CDR3 totals 13 residues. The CDR3 is CASSNELNTEAFF. The CDR3 nucleotides are TGTGCCAGCAGTAACGAATTGAACACTGAAGCTTTCTTT.

This clonotype was seen more than once but under ten times. In DNA form, the CDR3 reads TGCAGCGTTAGGACAGGGGGTTTTTCGACTGAAGCTTTCTTT. Its protein product is CSVRTGGFSTEAFF. The V call is TRBV29-1, the J call TRBJ1-1; TRBD1 aligns across 10 bases. This CDR3 region has 14 residues. Germline V CDR1 and CDR2: SQVTM, ANQGSEA. With 5 bases clipped from V and 5 bases from J, the junction kept 8 bases outside the gene matches.

This clonotype was seen more than once but under ten times. The V and J genes are TRBV7-9 and TRBJ2-1; TRBD2 aligns across 8 bases. Germline CDR1 is SEHNR and CDR2 is FQNEAQ (reference sequence). Germline trimming cut 3 bases from V and 6 bases from J; bases unmatched to any gene: 7. The CDR3 contains 15 residues. This chain's CDR3 is CASSLEAGVFNEQFF. For the CDR3, the DNA is TGTGCCAGCAGCTTGGAAGCGGGAGTCTTCAATGAGCAGTTCTTC.

The chain combines TRBV7-7 with TRBJ2-1, with 9 bases that match TRBD2. The V and J ends lost 5 bases and 2 bases, in that order; junction bases with no gene match: 7. Germline CDR1 is SSHAT and CDR2 is FNYEAQ (reference sequence). The CDR3 is made up of 16 amino acids. The CDR3 nucleotides are TGTGCCAGCAGCAATTTAGCGGGAGTGGCCTACAATGAGCAGTTCTTC. Translating it yields CASSNLAGVAYNEQFF.

The table lists this clonotype with a few counts. This chain connects TRBV10-3 to TRBJ2-7, with D uncertain. Germline assignment: CDR1 ENHRY and CDR2 SYGVKD. With 5 bases removed from V and 2 bases from J, the gap between germline ends came to 10 bases. CDR3 length equals 13 residues. CDR3 nucleotides: TGTGCCATCAGTCCCACGGATCCCTACGAGCAGTACTTC. Its translation: CAISPTDPYEQYF.